These 17 T cell receptor beta chains were sequenced from one sample in a study of CD8+CD57+ T cells in acquired aplastic anemia. The study profiled TCR beta VDJ and CDR3 using genomic DNA as template. One entry per CDR3 protein, called by TCRdb with MiXCR from the reads. The data show fewer than 250,000 distinct CDR3 sequences, around 45% seen once. Sequencing was done on patients that had shown CD8+CD57+ cell expansion by flow cytometry. Sequenced input: sorted CD4+, CD8+, or CD8+CD57+ T cells (not recorded which) from PBMCs. These receptors were obtained from a human donor with aplastic anemia.

The V call is TRBV5-1, the J call TRBJ2-7, with TRBD2 as a possible D gene (5 bases). The CDR3 runs to 12 residues. The V end lost 4 bases, the J end lost 7 bases, and 12 bases lay between the germline ends. Germline V gene sequence: CDR1 SGHRS, CDR2 YFSETQ. For the CDR3, the DNA is TGCGCCAGCAGCCCCCACGGGGTGGAGCAGTACTTC. Its protein product is CASSPHGVEQYF.

The chain recombines TRBV7-8 with TRBJ2-3, with a tentative D call TRBD1 (7 bases). From germline, CDR1 is SGHVS and CDR2 FQNEAQ. Between the trimmed V and J ends, which lost 5 bases and 6 bases, there was a span of 12 bases. The CDR3 has 13 residues. DNA for the CDR3: TGTGCCAGCAGCCCGGAGGGGGCGGATACGCAGTATTTT. The encoded protein is CASSPEGADTQYF. Full variable domain (remainder filled in from reference TRBV7-8 and TRBJ2-3): GAGVSQSPRYKVAKRGQDVALRCDPISGHVSLFWYQQALGQGPEFLTYFQNEAQLDKSGLPSDRFFAERPEGSVSTLKIQRTQQEDSAVYLCASSPEGADTQYFGPGTRLTVL.

The chain links TRBV2 to TRBJ2-1, with 9 positions matching TRBD1. V lost 4 bases, J lost 4 bases, and 2 bases stayed unmatched. The V gene's germline CDR1 is SNHLY and CDR2 FYNNEI. The CDR3 spans 14 residues. CDR3 coding DNA: TGTGCCAGCAGTGGGACAGGGGAATACAATGAGCAGTTCTTC. Its translation is CASSGTGEYNEQFF.

The J gene is TRBJ2-7, the V gene TRBV29-1; perhaps TRBD1 as D (5 bases). CDR1 is SQVTM and CDR2 is ANQGSEA in the germline V gene. Trimming took off 0 bases at V and 7 bases at J, with 16 bases between the two ends. The CDR3 sequence is 14 residues long. For the CDR3, the DNA is TGCAGCGTTGAAGAGGCAGGGTCTATGGGGGAGCAGTACTTC. This sequence encodes CSVEEAGSMGEQYF.

This clonotype was counted ten times or more. The genes are TRBV19 and TRBJ2-3, with a tentative D call TRBD2 (5 bases). V dropped 6 bases and J dropped 3 bases, with 10 bases sitting between them. The germline gives CDR1 LNHDA, CDR2 SQIVND (reference sequence). This CDR3 spans 13 amino acids. The CDR3 nucleotides are TGTGCCAGTAGCGGACTGCAGACAGATACGCAGTATTTT. Translation: CASSGLQTDTQYF.

This clonotype was recorded a few times. The rearrangement uses TRBV28 and TRBJ1-4, with a weak D call TRBD1 (5 bases). The germline V gene encodes CDR1 MDHEN and CDR2 SYDVKM. The V end was cut by 2 bases, the J end by 8 bases, with 18 bases between. The CDR3 runs to 16 residues. CDR3 in amino acids: CASSLAPRGFQEKLFF. CDR3 sequence (DNA): TGTGCCAGCAGTTTAGCCCCCCGGGGGTTTCAGGAAAAACTGTTTTTT. The full variable domain, in which reference TRBV28 and TRBJ1-4 provide the parts outside the CDR3, is DVKVTQSSRYLVKRTGEKVFLECVQDMDHENMFWYRQDPGLGLRLIYFSYDVKMKEKGDIPEGYSVSREKKERFSLILESASTNQTSMYLCASSLAPRGFQEKLFFGSGTQLSVL.

A few counts support this clonotype. The V call is TRBV6-5, the J call TRBJ1-2; the match to TRBD1 covers 7 bases. CDR3 length: 17 amino acids. Germline V gene lookup returns CDR1 MNHEY and CDR2 SVGAGI. V shed 2 bases, J shed 2 bases, and the junction held 11 bases outside the gene matches. The CDR3, as DNA: TGTGCCAGCAGTTACACTTCCGGGGCGACAGGGAACTATGGCTACACCTTC. As protein: CASSYTSGATGNYGYTF.

Remarks on this clonotype: Germline and junction disagree at one end, which may indicate a read error. V gene TRBV9 combines with J gene TRBJ1-6; perhaps TRBD1 as D (5 bases). The germline V gene encodes CDR1 SGDLS and CDR2 YYNGEE. The CDR3 has 14 residues. The CDR3 DNA sequence: TGTGCCAGCAGCGTCGGCTCGGGGGATTCACCCCCCCACTTT. Its translation: CASSVGSGDSPPHF.

The sample holds many counts of this clonotype. V usage is TRBV7-8 and J usage is TRBJ1-5, with 11 bases aligning to TRBD1. The germline CDR1 and CDR2 sequences are SGHVS and FQNEAQ. CDR3 size: 17 residues. V lost 5 bases to trimming and J lost 4 bases; unmatched junction nucleotides: 10. The CDR3 spells CASSELTGTGGNQPQHF. The CDR3 DNA is TGTGCCAGCAGCGAACTGACCGGGACAGGGGGAAATCAGCCCCAGCATTTT.

This clonotype showed up many times. The chain uses TRBV27 and TRBJ1-6; perhaps TRBD1 as D (6 bases). Per the germline V gene, CDR1 is MNHEY and CDR2 is SMNVEV (reference sequence). V was trimmed by 6 bases and J by 2 bases, leaving 14 bases between them. The CDR3 consists of 16 residues. The CDR3 region has the DNA TGTGCCAGCAGCTCGGGACACTTAGCCTATAATTCACCCCTCCACTTT. Encoded protein: CASSSGHLAYNSPLHF.

In the case of this clonotype: Mismatch with germline at one junction end may stem from a read error. V usage is TRBV6-1 and J usage is TRBJ1-1; 9 positions agree with TRBD1. The CDR3 length is 14 residues. From germline, CDR1 is MNHNS and CDR2 SASEGT. CDR3 protein: CACSVGQGNTEAFF. CDR3 coding DNA: TGTGCCTGCAGCGTGGGACAGGGTAACACTGAAGCTTTCTTT.

This clonotype was counted many times. The genes are TRBV15 and TRBJ1-4; 11 bases are a match to TRBD1. The length of the CDR3 is 14 residues. V was pared by 5 bases and J by 9 bases, with 5 bases of the junction left unmatched. CDR1 is LNHNV and CDR2 is YYDKDF in the germline V gene (reference sequence). This chain's CDR3 is CATSRTGGEKKLFF. The CDR3 DNA reads as TGTGCCACCAGCCGGACAGGGGGCGAGAAAAAACTGTTTTTT.

V usage is TRBV12-3 or TRBV12-4 and J usage is TRBJ2-2; D gene uncertain. V was clipped by 4 bases and J by 8 bases, with 11 bases between them. CDR3 size: 13 residues. The CDR3 region is CASSSDPTGELFF. CDR3 coding DNA: TGTGCCAGCAGTTCCGACCCGACAGGGGAGCTGTTTTTT.

The CDR3 protein is CASSYDLSLFSYEQYF. CDR3 nucleotide sequence: TGTGCCAGCAGTTACGATTTATCCCTTTTCTCCTACGAGCAGTACTTC. The chain employs TRBV6-2 or TRBV6-3 and TRBJ2-7, with D unclear. Deletions cut 2 bases from V and 0 bases from J, with 14 bases between. The germline CDR1 and CDR2 sequences are MNHEY and SVGEGT. The CDR3 spans 16 residues.

The rearrangement links TRBV20-1 to TRBJ2-1, with D unclear. The CDR3 consists of 14 residues. The germline V gene encodes CDR1 DFQATT and CDR2 SNEGSKA (reference sequence). V dropped 5 bases and J dropped 5 bases, with 16 bases sitting between them. CDR3 loop: CSALSDRSHNEQFF. The CDR3 region has the DNA TGCAGTGCTCTGTCGGACCGTTCCCACAATGAGCAGTTCTTC.

The chain has TRBV25-1 and TRBJ2-3, with 8 bases that match TRBD1. The germline V gene has CDR1 MGHDK and CDR2 SYGVNS. V shed 6 bases and J 1 base; nucleotides not matched to a gene: 6. This CDR3 is 15 amino acids long. CDR3 in amino acids: CASSPPGQGTDTQYF. The CDR3, as DNA: TGTGCCAGCAGCCCACCGGGACAGGGCACAGATACGCAGTATTTT. Filled out from reference TRBV25-1 and TRBJ2-3, the complete variable domain reads EADIYQTPRYLVIGTGKKITLECSQTMGHDKMYWYQQDPGMELHLIHYSYGVNSTEKGDLSSESTVSRIRTEHFPLTLESARPSHTSQYLCASSPPGQGTDTQYFGPGTRLTVL.

This chain joins TRBV7-2 and TRBJ1-1, with 8 bases matching TRBD1. The CDR3 is 15 amino acids. In germline, CDR1 is SGHTA, CDR2 FQGNSA. The V segment lost 5 bases and the J segment 4 bases; nucleotides outside the gene matches: 9. This CDR3 reads CASSLTGGRGTEAFF. CDR3 nucleotide sequence: TGTGCCAGCAGCCTAACAGGGGGGAGGGGCACTGAAGCTTTCTTT.